This T cell receptor (beta chain) was recovered during a study of cytomegalovirus exposure and HLA in healthy donors. For the study at large: A subsequent analysis reported that the 95 to 150 validation repertoires were produced on the same platform that had also been used for the approximately 710 first-cohort repertoires. Whole-study findings and limits: Subsequent analysis revealed that first-cohort TCR clusters tended to co-occur in the 130 or so validation repertoires. It was 150 to 200 TCR beta chains that were listed as cytomegalovirus-associated.

Remarks on this clone: The antigen remains unidentified.

Produced via immunoSEQ multiplex PCR; TCRdb's table is partial and in-frame only. The table includes roughly 300,000 clones, roughly 90% detected once. While the first cohort had 500 to 700 subjects, the donors belonged to the separate validation cohort of roughly 120 subjects. This receptor was taken from a woman in her late teens or twenties in good health and CMV-seronegative. The sample was PBMCs.

In DNA, the CDR3 is TGTGCCAGCAGTGAATCTGATAGCGGGACCCCCTACGAGCAGTACTTC. Protein product: CASSESDSGTPYEQYF. This chain uses TRBV25-1 with TRBJ2-7, with 8 nucleotides matching TRBD2. The CDR3 loop spans 16 amino acids. V was clipped by 1 base and J by 2 bases; unmatched bases: 7. The V gene's germline CDR1 is MGHDK and CDR2 SYGVNS.